This TCR beta chain is from a study of CD4 T cells in relation to SARS-CoV-2 and coronaviruses. Study overall: PBMCs were cultured with antigen for roughly nine days before TCR beta sequencing. Negative control cultures got HIV-1 Nef peptides or no peptide.

CD4+ T cells from unexposed donors were obtained before the COVID-19 pandemic (2011-2018). CD4+ T cells were isolated from the cells after around 9 days of culture. About this clone: No antigen is known for it.

The method was immunoSEQ multiplex PCR; TCRdb's version includes in-frame clones alone and lacks a portion of them. The sample holds 20,000 or so clones, around 76% seen once. Sequencing was done on a sample of CD4+ T cells from PBMCs, cultured in vitro. The sequence was collected from a human donor in good health.

DNA of the CDR3: TGTGCCAGCAGCTTAGGAGACAGGGGCGATCGTGAAAAACTGTTTTTT. Its protein is CASSLGDRGDREKLFF. The chain is built from TRBV7-2 and TRBJ1-4; 8 bases map to TRBD1. Germline lookup yields CDR1 SGHTA and CDR2 FQGNSA. This CDR3 has 16 residues. V was clipped by 1 base and J by 7 bases; unmatched bases: 8.